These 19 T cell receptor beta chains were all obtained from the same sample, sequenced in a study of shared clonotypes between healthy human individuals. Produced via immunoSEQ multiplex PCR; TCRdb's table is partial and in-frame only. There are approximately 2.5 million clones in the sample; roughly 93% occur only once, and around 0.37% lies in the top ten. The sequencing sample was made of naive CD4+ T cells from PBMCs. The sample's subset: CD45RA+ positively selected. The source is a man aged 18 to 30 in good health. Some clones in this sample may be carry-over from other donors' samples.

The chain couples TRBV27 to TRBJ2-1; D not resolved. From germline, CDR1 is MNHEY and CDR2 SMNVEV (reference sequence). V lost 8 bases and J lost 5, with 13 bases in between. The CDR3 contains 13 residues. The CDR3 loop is CASCTGYNNEQFF. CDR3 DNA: TGTGCCAGCTGTACGGGCTACAACAATGAGCAGTTCTTC.

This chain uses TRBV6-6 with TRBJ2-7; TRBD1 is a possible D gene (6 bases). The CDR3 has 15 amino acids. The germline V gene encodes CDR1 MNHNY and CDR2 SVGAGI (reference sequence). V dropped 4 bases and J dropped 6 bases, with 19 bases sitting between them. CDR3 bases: TGTGCCAGCAGTTTCCCCGCCGAGGGGGAAGGCGAGCAGTACTTC. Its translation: CASSFPAEGEGEQYF.

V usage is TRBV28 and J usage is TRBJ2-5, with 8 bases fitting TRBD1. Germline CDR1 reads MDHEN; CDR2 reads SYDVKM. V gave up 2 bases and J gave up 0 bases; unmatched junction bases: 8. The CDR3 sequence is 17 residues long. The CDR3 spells CASSLPGQGANQETQYF. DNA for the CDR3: TGTGCCAGCAGTTTACCCGGTCAGGGGGCGAACCAAGAGACCCAGTACTTC.

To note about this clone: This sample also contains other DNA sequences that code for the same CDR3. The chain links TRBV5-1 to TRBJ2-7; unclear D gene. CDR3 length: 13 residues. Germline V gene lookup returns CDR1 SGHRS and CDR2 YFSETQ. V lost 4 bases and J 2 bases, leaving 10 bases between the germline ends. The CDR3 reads CASSLGLPYEQYF. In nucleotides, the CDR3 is TGCGCCAGCAGCCTCGGTCTACCCTACGAGCAGTACTTC.

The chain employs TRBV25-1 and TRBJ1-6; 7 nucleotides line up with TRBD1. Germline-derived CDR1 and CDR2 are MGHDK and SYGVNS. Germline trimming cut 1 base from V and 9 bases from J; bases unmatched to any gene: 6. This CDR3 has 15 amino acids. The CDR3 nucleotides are TGTGCCAGCAGTGAATCGGGCAGGGGGTTTTCACCCCTCCACTTT. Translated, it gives CASSESGRGFSPLHF. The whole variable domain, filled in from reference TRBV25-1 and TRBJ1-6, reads EADIYQTPRYLVIGTGKKITLECSQTMGHDKMYWYQQDPGMELHLIHYSYGVNSTEKGDLSSESTVSRIRTEHFPLTLESARPSHTSQYLCASSESGRGFSPLHFGNGTRLTVT.

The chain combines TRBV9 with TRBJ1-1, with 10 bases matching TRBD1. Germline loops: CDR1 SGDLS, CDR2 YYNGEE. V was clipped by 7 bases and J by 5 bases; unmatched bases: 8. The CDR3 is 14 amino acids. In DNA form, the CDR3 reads TGTGCCAGCGGACAGGGGGACCTTCGGACTGAAGCTTTCTTT. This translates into CASGQGDLRTEAFF.

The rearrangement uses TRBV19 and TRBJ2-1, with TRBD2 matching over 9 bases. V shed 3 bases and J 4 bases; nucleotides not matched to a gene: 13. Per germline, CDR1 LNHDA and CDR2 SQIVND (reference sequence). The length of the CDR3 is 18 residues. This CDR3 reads CASSIPLVTSGIYNEQFF. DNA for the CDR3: TGTGCCAGTAGTATCCCCCTCGTGACTAGCGGCATTTACAATGAGCAGTTCTTC.

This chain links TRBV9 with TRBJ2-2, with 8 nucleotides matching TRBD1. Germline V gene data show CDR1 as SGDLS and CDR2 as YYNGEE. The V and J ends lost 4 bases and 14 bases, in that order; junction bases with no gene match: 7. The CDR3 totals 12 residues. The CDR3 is CASSLDRGVLFF. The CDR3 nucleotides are TGTGCCAGCAGCCTCGACAGGGGTGTCCTGTTTTTT.

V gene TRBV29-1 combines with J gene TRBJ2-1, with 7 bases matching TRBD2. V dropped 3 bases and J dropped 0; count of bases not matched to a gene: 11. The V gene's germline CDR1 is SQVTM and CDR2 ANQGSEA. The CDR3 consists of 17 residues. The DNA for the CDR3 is TGCAGCGTTGATTATTTTAGCGGGCTCAGCTCCTACAATGAGCAGTTCTTC. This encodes CSVDYFSGLSSYNEQFF.

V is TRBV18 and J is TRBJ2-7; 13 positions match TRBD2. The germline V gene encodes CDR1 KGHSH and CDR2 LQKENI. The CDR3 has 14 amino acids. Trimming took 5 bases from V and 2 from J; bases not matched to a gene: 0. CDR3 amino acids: CASSTSGRAYEQYF. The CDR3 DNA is TGTGCCAGCTCAACTAGCGGGAGGGCCTACGAGCAGTACTTC.

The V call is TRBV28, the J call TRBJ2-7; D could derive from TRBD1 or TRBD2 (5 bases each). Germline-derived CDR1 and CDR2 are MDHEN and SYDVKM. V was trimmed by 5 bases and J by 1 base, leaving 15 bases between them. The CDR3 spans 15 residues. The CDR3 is CASSPLGTVSYEQYF. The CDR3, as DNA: TGTGCCAGCAGTCCATTAGGGACCGTTTCCTACGAGCAGTACTTC.

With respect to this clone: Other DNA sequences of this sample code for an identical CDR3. The DNA of the CDR3 is TGTGCCAGTAGTATAGGGACAGGGGATACTGAAGCTTTCTTT. It specifies CASSIGTGDTEAFF. The chain is built from TRBV19 and TRBJ1-1; 9 bases align to TRBD1. Losses at the gene ends were 1 base for V and 5 bases for J; bases not matched to a gene: 2. Per the germline V gene, CDR1 is LNHDA and CDR2 is SQIVND (reference sequence). The length of the CDR3 is 14 residues.

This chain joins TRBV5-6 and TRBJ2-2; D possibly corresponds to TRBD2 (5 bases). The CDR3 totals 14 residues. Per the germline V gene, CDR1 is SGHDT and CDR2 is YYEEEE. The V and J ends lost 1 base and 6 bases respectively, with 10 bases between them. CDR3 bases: TGTGCCAGCAGCTTGCTTACCGGGGCCGGGGAGCTGTTTTTT. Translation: CASSLLTGAGELFF.

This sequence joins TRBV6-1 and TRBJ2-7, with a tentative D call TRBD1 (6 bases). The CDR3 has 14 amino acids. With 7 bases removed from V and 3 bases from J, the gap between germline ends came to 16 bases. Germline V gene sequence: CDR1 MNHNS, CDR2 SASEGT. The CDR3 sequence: CASTQDRTHYEQYF. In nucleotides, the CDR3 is TGTGCCAGCACCCAGGACAGAACTCACTACGAGCAGTACTTC.

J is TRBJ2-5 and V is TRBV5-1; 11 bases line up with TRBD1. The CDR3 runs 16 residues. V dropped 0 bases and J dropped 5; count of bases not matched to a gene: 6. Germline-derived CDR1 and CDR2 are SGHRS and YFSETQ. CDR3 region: CASSLGSGQGAETQYF. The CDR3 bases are TGCGCCAGCAGCTTGGGGTCTGGACAGGGGGCCGAGACCCAGTACTTC.

The CDR3 nucleotides read TGCGCCAGCAGCTTGTTTGGGACTGGGGCCAACGTCCTGACTTTC. Its protein product is CASSLFGTGANVLTF. The genes are TRBV5-1 and TRBJ2-6; D gene unclear. Deletions cut 1 base from V and 2 bases from J, with 7 bases between. Germline V gene sequence: CDR1 SGHRS, CDR2 YFSETQ. This CDR3 has 15 amino acids.

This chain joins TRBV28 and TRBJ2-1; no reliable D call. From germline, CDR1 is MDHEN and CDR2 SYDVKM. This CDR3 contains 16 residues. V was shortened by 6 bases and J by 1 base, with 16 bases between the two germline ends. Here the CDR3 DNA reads TGTGCCAGCAGGTCACGAGCGCATAATTCCTACAATGAGCAGTTCTTC. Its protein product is CASRSRAHNSYNEQFF.

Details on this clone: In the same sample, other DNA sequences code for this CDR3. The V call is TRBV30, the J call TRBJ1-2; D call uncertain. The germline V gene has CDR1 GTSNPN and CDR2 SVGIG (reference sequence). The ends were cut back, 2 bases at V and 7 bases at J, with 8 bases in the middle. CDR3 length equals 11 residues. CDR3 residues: CAWSNRGGYTF. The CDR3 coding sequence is TGTGCCTGGAGTAATCGGGGTGGCTACACCTTC.

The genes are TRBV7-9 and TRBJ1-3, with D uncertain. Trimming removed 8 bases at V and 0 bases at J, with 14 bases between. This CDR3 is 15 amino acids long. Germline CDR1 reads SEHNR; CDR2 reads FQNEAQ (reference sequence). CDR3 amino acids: CASSKTGGSGNTIYF. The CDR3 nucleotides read TGTGCCAGCTCTAAAACCGGTGGCTCTGGAAACACCATATATTTT.